This T cell receptor (beta chain) was sequenced in a study of cytotoxic CD8 clonotypes in ibrutinib-treated CLL. Study in general: For this cohort, patients were about a dozen relapsed/refractory and roughly 14 treatment-naive, while 17 were IGHV unmutated. Approximately 25 partial and 2 complete responses; at median approximately 68 months, around 14 remitted, approximately 12 progressed. Regarding the study as a whole: Elevated clonality accompanied ibrutinib response, with a return toward baseline values at progression. Circulating CD8+ T-cell counts were tracked by baseline clonality, which exceeded that of age-matched healthy donors.

Sequencing was performed with immunoSEQ multiplex PCR; in TCRdb, only in-frame clones are kept and a portion is missing. The sample holds fewer than 35,000 clones, around 63% seen once. Concerning this clone itself: Its specificity is not known.

Trimming removed 0 bases at V and 7 bases at J, with 9 bases between. The CDR3 consists of 13 residues. Germline V gene sequence: CDR1 MNHEY, CDR2 SVGAGI. The specimen comprised PBMCs, sampled before ibrutinib treatment. The chain uses TRBV6-5 and TRBJ1-2; TRBD1 might be the D (5 bases). The clonotype originates from a human donor with chronic lymphocytic leukemia. CDR3 sequence reads: CASSYSGLSGYTF. CDR3 DNA sequence: TGTGCCAGCAGTTACTCGGGACTATCTGGCTACACCTTC.